This T cell receptor beta chain came from a study of low-dose radiotherapy and immunotherapy resistance in tumors. Germline V CDR1 and CDR2: SGHTA, FQGTGA. The CDR3 is made up of 13 amino acids. Trimming left V 0 bases short and J 9 bases short, with 12 bases between. Time point given: after trial treatment. Treatment reported: LDRT plus nivolumab, ipilimumab, low-dose cyclophosphamide and aspirin (RACIN trial). Many counts were recorded for this clonotype. First-strand cDNA relied on TRAV- and TRBV-specific primers spanning alpha and beta chains. TCR amplification used 20 PCR cycles, a constant-region primer and a V-primer adapter. MiXCR, applied by TCRdb to the reads, yields one record per CDR3 protein. The sample carries around 58,000 distinct CDR3 sequences, roughly 23% recorded once.

J is TRBJ2-7 and V is TRBV7-3; TRBD2 might be the D (5 bases). The sequence was collected from a male donor with prostate cancer. This specimen was PBMCs, taken after low-dose radiotherapy plus immunotherapy. The CDR3 loop is CASSLTPIGGQYF. The CDR3 DNA is TGTGCCAGCAGCTTAACCCCCATAGGAGGGCAGTACTTC.